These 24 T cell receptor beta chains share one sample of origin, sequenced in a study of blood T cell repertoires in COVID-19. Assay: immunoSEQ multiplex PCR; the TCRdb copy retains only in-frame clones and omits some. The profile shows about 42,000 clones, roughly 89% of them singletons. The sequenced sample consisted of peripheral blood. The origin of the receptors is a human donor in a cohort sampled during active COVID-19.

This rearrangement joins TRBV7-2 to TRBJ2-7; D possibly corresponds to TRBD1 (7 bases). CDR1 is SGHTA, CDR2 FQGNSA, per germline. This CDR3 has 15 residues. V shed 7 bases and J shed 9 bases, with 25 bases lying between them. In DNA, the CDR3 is TGTGCCAGCACCCCCGGAGGGACAGAATCTACGAGGCAGTACTTC. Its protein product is CASTPGGTESTRQYF.

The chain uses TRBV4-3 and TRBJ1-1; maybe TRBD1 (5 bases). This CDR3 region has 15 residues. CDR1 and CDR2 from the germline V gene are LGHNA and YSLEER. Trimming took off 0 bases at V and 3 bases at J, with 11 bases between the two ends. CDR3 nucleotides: TGCGCCAGCAGCCAAGATAGTAGGGGCGACACTGAAGCTTTCTTT. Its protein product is CASSQDSRGDTEAFF.

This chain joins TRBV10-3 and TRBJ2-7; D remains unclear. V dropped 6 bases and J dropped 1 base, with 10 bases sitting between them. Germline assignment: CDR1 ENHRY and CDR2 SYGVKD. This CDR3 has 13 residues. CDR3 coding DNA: TGTGCCATCAGGTCGACTGTTTCCTACGAGCAGTACTTC. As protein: CAIRSTVSYEQYF.

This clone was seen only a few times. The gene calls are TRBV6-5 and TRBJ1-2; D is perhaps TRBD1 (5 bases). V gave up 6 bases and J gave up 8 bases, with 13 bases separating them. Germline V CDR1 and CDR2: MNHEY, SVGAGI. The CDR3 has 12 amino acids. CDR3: CASRKAGQGYTF. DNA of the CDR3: TGTGCCAGCAGGAAAGCGGGGCAAGGCTACACCTTC.

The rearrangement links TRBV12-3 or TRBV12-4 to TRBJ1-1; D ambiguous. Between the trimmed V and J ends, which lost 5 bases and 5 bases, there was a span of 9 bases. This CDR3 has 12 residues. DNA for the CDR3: TGTGCCAGCAGTATGAGAGAAACTGAAGCTTTCTTT. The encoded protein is CASSMRETEAFF.

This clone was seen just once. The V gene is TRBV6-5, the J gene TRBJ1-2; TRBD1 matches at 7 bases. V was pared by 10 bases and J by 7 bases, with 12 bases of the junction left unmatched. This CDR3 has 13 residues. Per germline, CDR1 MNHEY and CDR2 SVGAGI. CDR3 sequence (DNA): TGTGCCACCAATCCCAGGGGGAGTGGTGGCTACACCTTC. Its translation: CATNPRGSGGYTF.

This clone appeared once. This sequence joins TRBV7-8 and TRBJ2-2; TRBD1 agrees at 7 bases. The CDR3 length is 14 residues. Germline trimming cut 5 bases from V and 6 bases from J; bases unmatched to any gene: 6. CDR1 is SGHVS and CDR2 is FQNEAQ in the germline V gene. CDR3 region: CASSLDRDPGELFF. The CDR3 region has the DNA TGTGCCAGCAGCCTTGACAGGGACCCCGGGGAGCTGTTTTTT.

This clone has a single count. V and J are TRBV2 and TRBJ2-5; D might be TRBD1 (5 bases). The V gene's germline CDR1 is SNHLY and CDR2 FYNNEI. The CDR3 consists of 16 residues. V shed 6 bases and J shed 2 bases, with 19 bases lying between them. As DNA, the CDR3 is TGTGCCAGCAGAGCCCCAGGGATAAGGGTGCAAGAGACCCAGTACTTC. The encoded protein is CASRAPGIRVQETQYF.

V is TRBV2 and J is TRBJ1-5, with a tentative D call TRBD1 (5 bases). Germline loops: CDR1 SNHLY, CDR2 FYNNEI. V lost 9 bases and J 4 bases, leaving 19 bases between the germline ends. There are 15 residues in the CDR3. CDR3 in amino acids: CARGTLARANQPQHF. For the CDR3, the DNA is TGTGCCAGGGGTACTCTCGCCAGGGCAAATCAGCCCCAGCATTTT.

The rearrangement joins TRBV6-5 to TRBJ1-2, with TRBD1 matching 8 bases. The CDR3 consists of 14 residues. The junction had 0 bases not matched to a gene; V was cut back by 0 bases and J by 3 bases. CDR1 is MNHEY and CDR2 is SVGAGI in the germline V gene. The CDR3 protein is CASSYSGQDYGYTF. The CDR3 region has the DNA TGTGCCAGCAGTTACTCGGGACAGGACTATGGCTACACCTTC.

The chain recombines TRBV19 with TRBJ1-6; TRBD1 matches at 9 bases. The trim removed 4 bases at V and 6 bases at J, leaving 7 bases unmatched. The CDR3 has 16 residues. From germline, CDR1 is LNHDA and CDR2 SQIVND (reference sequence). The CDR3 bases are TGTGCCAGTAGTAGGGAACAGGGGGCGAGTAATTCACCCCTCCACTTT. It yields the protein CASSREQGASNSPLHF.

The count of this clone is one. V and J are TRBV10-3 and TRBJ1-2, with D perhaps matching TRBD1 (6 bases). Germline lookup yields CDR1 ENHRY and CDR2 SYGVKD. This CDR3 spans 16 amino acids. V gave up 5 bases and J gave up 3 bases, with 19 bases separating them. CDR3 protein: CAISLSRTAVHYGYTF. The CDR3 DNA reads TGTGCCATCAGTCTAAGTAGGACAGCCGTTCACTATGGCTACACCTTC.

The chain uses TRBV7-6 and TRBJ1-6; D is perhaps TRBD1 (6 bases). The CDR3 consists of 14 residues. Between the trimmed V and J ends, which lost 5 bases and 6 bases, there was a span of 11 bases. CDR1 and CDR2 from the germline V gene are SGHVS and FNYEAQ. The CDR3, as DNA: TGTGCCAGCAGCCACAGGGTAGCTAATTCACCCCTCCACTTT. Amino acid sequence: CASSHRVANSPLHF.

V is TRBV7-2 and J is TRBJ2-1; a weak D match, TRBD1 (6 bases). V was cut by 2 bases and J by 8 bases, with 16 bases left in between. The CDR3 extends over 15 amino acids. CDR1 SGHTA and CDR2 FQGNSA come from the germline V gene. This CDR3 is CASSLSGQGTDEQFF. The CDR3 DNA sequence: TGTGCCAGCAGCTTATCGGGGCAGGGGACGGATGAGCAGTTCTTC.

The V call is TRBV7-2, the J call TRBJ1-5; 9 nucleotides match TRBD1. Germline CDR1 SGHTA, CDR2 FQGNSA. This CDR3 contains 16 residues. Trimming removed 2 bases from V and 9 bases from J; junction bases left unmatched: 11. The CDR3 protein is CASSLQGQGMRGPQHF. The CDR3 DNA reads TGTGCCAGCAGCTTACAAGGACAGGGGATGCGCGGGCCCCAGCATTTT.

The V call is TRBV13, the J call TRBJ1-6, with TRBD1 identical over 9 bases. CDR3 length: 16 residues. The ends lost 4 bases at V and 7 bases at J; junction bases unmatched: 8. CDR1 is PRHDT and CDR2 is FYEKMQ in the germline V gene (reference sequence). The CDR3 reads CASSSGTGSVNSPLHF. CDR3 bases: TGTGCCAGCAGCTCCGGGACAGGGTCGGTGAATTCACCCCTCCACTTT.

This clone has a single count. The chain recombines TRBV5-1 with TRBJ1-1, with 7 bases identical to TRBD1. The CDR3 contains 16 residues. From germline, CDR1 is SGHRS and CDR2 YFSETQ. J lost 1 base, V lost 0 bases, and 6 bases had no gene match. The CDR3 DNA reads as TGCGCCAGCAGCTTGGCCGGGGACAGTAGGAACACTGAAGCTTTCTTT. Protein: CASSLAGDSRNTEAFF.

DNA for the CDR3: TGTGCCAGCAGTTACCTTTCTAATTCACCCCTCCACTTT. Encoded protein: CASSYLSNSPLHF. J is TRBJ1-6 and V is TRBV6-6; D not certain. V was trimmed by 2 bases and J by 6 bases, leaving 5 bases between them. This CDR3 spans 13 amino acids. The germline V gene has CDR1 MNHNY and CDR2 SVGAGI (reference sequence).

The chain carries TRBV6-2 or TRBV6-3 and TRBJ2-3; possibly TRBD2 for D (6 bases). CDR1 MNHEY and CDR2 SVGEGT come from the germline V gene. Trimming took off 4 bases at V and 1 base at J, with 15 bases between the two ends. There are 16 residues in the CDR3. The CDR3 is CASSLNGGVGTDTQYF. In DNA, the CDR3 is TGTGCCAGCAGTTTAAACGGGGGAGTGGGCACAGATACGCAGTATTTT.

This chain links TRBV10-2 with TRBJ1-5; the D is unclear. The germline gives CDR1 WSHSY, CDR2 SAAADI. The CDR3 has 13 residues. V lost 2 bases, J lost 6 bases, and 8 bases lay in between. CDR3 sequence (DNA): TGCGCCAGCAGTGAGGGAGCGGCTCAGCCCCAGCATTTT. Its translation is CASSEGAAQPQHF.

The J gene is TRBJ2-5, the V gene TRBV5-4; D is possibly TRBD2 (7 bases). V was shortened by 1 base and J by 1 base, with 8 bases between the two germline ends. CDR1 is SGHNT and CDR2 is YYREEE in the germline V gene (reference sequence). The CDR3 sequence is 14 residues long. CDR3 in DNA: TGTGCCAGCAGCTTGCGGGGGGCCCAAGAGACCCAGTACTTC. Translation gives CASSLRGAQETQYF.

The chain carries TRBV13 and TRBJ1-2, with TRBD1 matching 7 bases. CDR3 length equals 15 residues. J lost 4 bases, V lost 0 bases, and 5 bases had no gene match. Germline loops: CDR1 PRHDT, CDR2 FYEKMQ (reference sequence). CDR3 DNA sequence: TGTGCCAGCAGCTTAGGCCGGGGACAGCTCTATGGCTACACCTTC. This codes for CASSLGRGQLYGYTF.

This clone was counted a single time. The DNA for the CDR3 is TGTGCCAGCAGTTACACGAGGACAGGGGTCCTCTATGGCTACACCTTC. Protein sequence: CASSYTRTGVLYGYTF. This chain connects TRBV6-2 or TRBV6-3 to TRBJ1-2, with 9 positions matching TRBD1. This CDR3 contains 16 residues. The V and J ends lost 2 bases and 4 bases, in that order; junction bases with no gene match: 8. The germline V gene has CDR1 MNHEY and CDR2 SVGEGT.

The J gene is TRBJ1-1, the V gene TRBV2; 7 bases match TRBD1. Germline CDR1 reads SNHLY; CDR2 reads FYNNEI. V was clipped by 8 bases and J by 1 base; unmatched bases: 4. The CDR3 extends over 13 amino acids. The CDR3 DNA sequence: TGTGCCAGCGGGTGGACAGGGAACACTGAAGCTTTCTTT. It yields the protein CASGWTGNTEAFF.